Listed here are 27 T cell receptor beta chains from one sample, sequenced in a study of CD8+CD57+ T cells in acquired aplastic anemia. Only patients with CD8+CD57+ cell expansion on flow cytometry were chosen for sequencing. CDR3 and TCR beta VDJ profiling relied on a genomic DNA template. Using its own MiXCR run on the reads, TCRdb lists one record per CDR3 protein. The sample yields about 160,000 distinct CDR3 sequences, 40% to 50% seen once. Sequenced: sorted CD4+, CD8+, or CD8+CD57+ T cells (not recorded which) from PBMCs. Receptors were obtained from a human donor with aplastic anemia.

This clonotype was seen many times. The genes are TRBV2 and TRBJ2-1; 7 nucleotides match TRBD2. J lost 5 bases, V lost 3 bases, and 13 bases had no gene match. The CDR3 contains 17 residues. Germline CDR1 SNHLY, CDR2 FYNNEI. CDR3 in amino acids: CASSDRPTLATNNEQFF. The CDR3 DNA is TGTGCCAGCAGTGACAGACCTACACTAGCGACCAACAATGAGCAGTTCTTC.

Ten or more counts support this clonotype. This chain joins TRBV20-1 and TRBJ2-7; D perhaps matches TRBD2 (6 bases). The CDR3 is made up of 14 amino acids. Trimming took 5 bases from V and 4 from J, leaving 18 bases between them. Germline CDR1 reads DFQATT; CDR2 reads SNEGSKA (reference sequence). The DNA for the CDR3 is TGCAGTGCTGGACCGTTGGGGGAGGCTTACGAGCAGTACTTC. Translating gives CSAGPLGEAYEQYF.

The V gene is TRBV20-1, the J gene TRBJ2-7, with no clear D. The germline gives CDR1 DFQATT, CDR2 SNEGSKA (reference sequence). V was shortened by 0 bases and J by 6 bases, with 9 bases between the two germline ends. The CDR3 consists of 12 residues. DNA of the CDR3: TGCAGTGCTAGAGATGGCCAGGTCGAGCAGTACTTC. It codes for CSARDGQVEQYF.

The rearrangement joins TRBV19 to TRBJ1-6; 9 positions match TRBD1. V was clipped by 2 bases and J by 11 bases; unmatched bases: 7. Germline assignment: CDR1 LNHDA and CDR2 SQIVND (reference sequence). There are 15 residues in the CDR3. DNA of the CDR3: TGTGCCAGTAGTATAACGGGACAGGGTATGACACCCCTCCACTTT. Translated: CASSITGQGMTPLHF.

There are a few counts of this clonotype. For the CDR3, the DNA is TGTGCCAGCACCATTTACGGGACGTACAATTCACCCCTCCACTTT. Translated: CASTIYGTYNSPLHF. V and J are TRBV7-2 and TRBJ1-6; D possibly corresponds to TRBD1 (5 bases). With 7 bases removed from V and 7 bases from J, the gap between germline ends came to 17 bases. The CDR3 is 15 amino acids. The germline V gene has CDR1 SGHTA and CDR2 FQGNSA.

The CDR3 loop is CSARYRGQGEQYF. CDR3 coding DNA: TGCAGTGCTAGATACAGGGGGCAAGGCGAGCAGTACTTC. This rearrangement joins TRBV20-1 to TRBJ2-7, with 9 bases aligning to TRBD1. With 2 bases clipped from V and 6 bases from J, the junction kept 5 bases outside the gene matches. There are 13 residues in the CDR3. Germline CDR1 is DFQATT and CDR2 is SNEGSKA (reference sequence).

This clonotype was counted once. The V and J genes are TRBV12-5 and TRBJ1-1; 7 bases agree with TRBD1. V was pared by 6 bases and J by 0 bases, with 10 bases of the junction left unmatched. The CDR3 loop spans 16 amino acids. The germline V gene has CDR1 LGHNT and CDR2 FRNRAP. The DNA for the CDR3 is TGTGCTAGTGGCCCGAACAGGGGCACCATGAACACTGAAGCTTTCTTT. It translates to CASGPNRGTMNTEAFF.

This chain joins TRBV7-9 and TRBJ2-7; D gene ambiguous. The germline gives CDR1 SEHNR, CDR2 FQNEAQ (reference sequence). Deletions cut 5 bases from V and 2 bases from J, with 16 bases between. The CDR3 length is 15 residues. The chain's CDR3 is CASSLGGPTTYEQYF. The CDR3 DNA reads TGTGCCAGCAGCCTCGGCGGACCCACTACCTACGAGCAGTACTTC.

This clonotype was counted at least ten times. The genes are TRBV5-4 and TRBJ2-7; 9 bases line up with TRBD1. The length of the CDR3 is 14 residues. The germline CDR1 and CDR2 sequences are SGHNT and YYREEE (reference sequence). Trimming removed 3 bases from V and 6 bases from J; junction bases left unmatched: 7. CDR3 amino acids: CASSSGTGILEQYF. CDR3 coding DNA: TGTGCCAGCAGCTCGGGGACAGGGATCCTCGAGCAGTACTTC.

The J gene is TRBJ2-7, the V gene TRBV10-2; perhaps TRBD1 as D (6 bases). The CDR3 sequence is 12 residues long. Germline loops: CDR1 WSHSY, CDR2 SAAADI. Trimming cost V 8 bases and J 6 bases, with 14 bases left between them. In DNA form, the CDR3 reads TGCGCCAGCGCTCAGGGGACCCTCGAGCAGTACTTC. This encodes CASAQGTLEQYF.

This clonotype was observed many times. V usage is TRBV7-8 and J usage is TRBJ1-2, with D perhaps TRBD1 (5 bases). Germline V gives CDR1 SGHVS, CDR2 FQNEAQ. The ends were cut back, 1 base at V and 4 bases at J, with 7 bases in the middle. CDR3 length: 13 amino acids. The DNA of the CDR3 is TGTGCCAGCAGCTTAGGGGGGACCTATGGCTACACCTTC. Amino acid sequence: CASSLGGTYGYTF. The full variable domain, completed using reference TRBV7-8 and TRBJ1-2, is GAGVSQSPRYKVAKRGQDVALRCDPISGHVSLFWYQQALGQGPEFLTYFQNEAQLDKSGLPSDRFFAERPEGSVSTLKIQRTQQEDSAVYLCASSLGGTYGYTFGSGTRLTVV.

At least ten counts were recorded for this clonotype. This rearrangement joins TRBV2 to TRBJ2-7, with D possibly matching TRBD2 (6 bases). The CDR3 loop spans 15 amino acids. Germline values: CDR1 SNHLY, CDR2 FYNNEI. V lost 10 bases, J lost 0 bases, and 19 bases lay in between. The CDR3 DNA reads as TGTGCCACCATCGCGACCGGGACTGCCTCCTACGAGCAGTACTTC. Translated, it gives CATIATGTASYEQYF.

This clonotype was seen many times. The V call is TRBV6-2 or TRBV6-3, the J call TRBJ1-1; D call uncertain. CDR1 is MNHEY and CDR2 is SVGEGT in the germline V gene. Deletions cut 5 bases from V and 5 bases from J, with 12 bases between. The CDR3 has 13 amino acids. The CDR3 sequence: CASSASRVTEAFF. The CDR3 nucleotides are TGTGCCAGCAGTGCCTCAAGGGTGACTGAAGCTTTCTTT.

The rearrangement joins TRBV5-6 to TRBJ2-5, with TRBD1 matching 10 bases. CDR1 and CDR2 (germline): SGHDT, YYEEEE. CDR3 length: 14 residues. Trimming removed 3 bases from V and 4 bases from J; junction bases left unmatched: 3. The DNA for the CDR3 is TGTGCCAGCAGCTGGGACAGGGGAGGAGAGACCCAGTACTTC. This codes for CASSWDRGGETQYF.

The V and J genes are TRBV6-5 and TRBJ2-7; possibly TRBD2 for D (6 bases). V lost 4 bases and J 7 bases, leaving 11 bases between the germline ends. Germline assignment: CDR1 MNHEY and CDR2 SVGAGI. This CDR3 spans 12 amino acids. The CDR3 reads CASSFPGGEQYF. For the CDR3, the DNA is TGTGCCAGCAGTTTCCCCGGGGGAGAGCAGTACTTC.

This clonotype has ten or more counts. The chain couples TRBV12-3 or TRBV12-4 to TRBJ1-1, with D tentatively TRBD1 (6 bases). Deletions cut 0 bases from V and 4 bases from J, with 12 bases between. This CDR3 contains 15 residues. CDR3 coding DNA: TGTGCCAGCAGTTTAGCGCAGGGGCTGGGCACTGAAGCTTTCTTT. It encodes CASSLAQGLGTEAFF.

The chain couples TRBV9 to TRBJ1-1, with D hard to call. Germline values: CDR1 SGDLS, CDR2 YYNGEE. Trimming removed 0 bases at V and 4 bases at J, with 10 bases between. The CDR3 totals 14 residues. The CDR3 loop is CASSVGGVRTEAFF. DNA of the CDR3: TGTGCCAGCAGCGTAGGCGGGGTACGCACTGAAGCTTTCTTT.

The gene calls are TRBV11-1 and TRBJ2-1; either TRBD1 or TRBD2 may supply D (6 bases each). V was trimmed by 0 bases and J by 5 bases, leaving 8 bases between them. The CDR3 is 14 amino acids. CDR1 and CDR2 (germline): SGHAT, FQDESV (reference sequence). The CDR3: CASSLAGGHNEQFF. CDR3 nucleotides: TGTGCCAGCAGCTTAGCGGGGGGCCACAATGAGCAGTTCTTC.

The chain has TRBV20-1 and TRBJ2-2; no reliable D call. Germline-derived CDR1 and CDR2 are DFQATT and SNEGSKA (reference sequence). The CDR3 spans 15 residues. V dropped 5 bases and J dropped 2 bases, with 15 bases sitting between them. DNA of the CDR3: TGCAGTGCTTCGAAGATAGTTCCTAACACCGGGGAGCTGTTTTTT. Protein product: CSASKIVPNTGELFF.

The rearrangement joins TRBV20-1 to TRBJ2-3, with TRBD2 identical over 8 bases. This CDR3 is built from 14 residues. Germline V gene lookup returns CDR1 DFQATT and CDR2 SNEGSKA (reference sequence). Losses at the gene ends were 7 bases for V and 2 bases for J; bases not matched to a gene: 8. The CDR3 coding sequence is TGCAGTGGCCCACTAGCGGTACTCACAGATACGCAGTATTTT. Protein product: CSGPLAVLTDTQYF.

This clonotype occurred many times. The rearrangement joins TRBV7-9 to TRBJ2-7, with a possible D match to TRBD1 (5 bases). The ends were cut back, 3 bases at V and 3 bases at J, with 6 bases in the middle. Germline-derived CDR1 and CDR2 are SEHNR and FQNEAQ (reference sequence). The CDR3 length is 12 residues. CDR3 sequence (DNA): TGTGCCAGCAGCTTTGACAGCTACGAGCAGTACTTC. As protein: CASSFDSYEQYF.

The J gene is TRBJ2-7, the V gene TRBV19; 10 bases are a match to TRBD1. The CDR3 is made up of 14 amino acids. Germline V gene sequence: CDR1 LNHDA, CDR2 SQIVND (reference sequence). The V segment lost 5 bases and the J segment 5 bases; nucleotides outside the gene matches: 6. The CDR3 loop reads CASSPTGGPNEQYF. CDR3 DNA sequence: TGTGCCAGTAGTCCGACAGGGGGCCCCAACGAGCAGTACTTC.

The chain combines TRBV4-3 with TRBJ1-2, with D perhaps matching TRBD1 (5 bases). The germline gives CDR1 LGHNA, CDR2 YSLEER. Trimming stripped 2 bases from V and 6 bases from J, with 13 bases between. The CDR3 is 14 residues long. CDR3 sequence reads: CASSQTIRVDGYTF. Written as DNA, the CDR3 is TGCGCCAGCAGCCAAACGATCAGGGTGGATGGCTACACCTTC.

This clonotype has a count of ten or more. The gene calls are TRBV11-3 and TRBJ1-2, with D uncertain. V was pared by 3 bases and J by 8 bases, with 10 bases between. CDR1 and CDR2 from the germline V gene are SGHNT and YENEEA. This CDR3 region has 12 residues. CDR3 sequence (DNA): TGTGCCAGCAGCTTGGTGGGGAACGGCTACACCTTC. Translation: CASSLVGNGYTF.

This chain connects TRBV19 to TRBJ2-2; 9 positions match TRBD1. Looked up from germline, CDR1 is LNHDA and CDR2 is SQIVND (reference sequence). V lost 4 bases, J lost 5 bases, and 2 bases stayed unmatched. This CDR3 has 14 amino acids. The CDR3 region is CASSRDRVTGELFF. CDR3 nucleotides: TGTGCCAGTAGTAGGGACAGGGTAACCGGGGAGCTGTTTTTT.

The rearrangement links TRBV2 to TRBJ2-3; unclear D gene. The germline gives CDR1 SNHLY, CDR2 FYNNEI. Trimming took 5 bases from V and 0 from J, leaving 9 bases between them. The CDR3 sequence is 14 residues long. Here the CDR3 reads CASSLIDSTDTQYF. CDR3 coding DNA: TGTGCCAGCAGTCTTATCGACAGCACAGATACGCAGTATTTT. Complete variable domain (other parts from reference TRBV2 and TRBJ2-3): EPEVTQTPSHQVTQMGQEVILRCVPISNHLYFYWYRQILGQKVEFLVSFYNNEISEKSEIFDDQFSVERPDGSNFTLKIRSTKLEDSAMYFCASSLIDSTDTQYFGPGTRLTVL.

This clonotype was observed at least ten times. The rearrangement links TRBV5-1 to TRBJ1-1; D perhaps matches TRBD1 (5 bases). The V end lost 0 bases, the J end lost 6 bases, and 12 bases lay between the germline ends. CDR1 is SGHRS, CDR2 YFSETQ, per germline. The CDR3 is 14 amino acids. In DNA, the CDR3 is TGCGCCAGCAGCTTGGACTCGGGACGCCCTGAAGCTTTCTTT. This encodes CASSLDSGRPEAFF.